A single sample gave rise to the 15 T cell receptor beta chains below, sequenced in a study of CD8 T cells in ankylosing spondylitis. One entry per CDR3 protein, called by TCRdb with MiXCR from the 5' RACE reads. Of some 140,000 distinct CDR3 sequences listed, about 7.3% are singletons. Sample: blood, either unsorted or a sorted T cell fraction (not recorded which). The receptors originated from a female donor with ankylosing spondylitis or in good health (not recorded which).

This clonotype was detected ten times or more. The genes are TRBV6-2 or TRBV6-3 and TRBJ1-5; D possibly corresponds to TRBD1 (6 bases). CDR3 length: 15 amino acids. V was shortened by 6 bases and J by 0 bases, with 12 bases between the two germline ends. The V gene's germline CDR1 is MNHEY and CDR2 SVGEGT. CDR3 sequence (DNA): TGTGCCAGCAGGACAGGTCAGAATAGCAATCAGCCCCAGCATTTT. The encoded protein is CASRTGQNSNQPQHF.

The rearrangement uses TRBV5-1 and TRBJ1-1; 7 positions agree with TRBD1. V dropped 3 bases and J dropped 3; count of bases not matched to a gene: 14. Germline values: CDR1 SGHRS, CDR2 YFSETQ. CDR3 length: 17 amino acids. The CDR3 DNA reads TGCGCCAGCAGCTCCTCTACGTGGAGGGGGCGCGACACTGAAGCTTTCTTT. Protein product: CASSSSTWRGRDTEAFF.

CDR3 in DNA: TGCAGTGCTGGTCGATCCTACAATGAGCAGTTCTTC. Translating it yields CSAGRSYNEQFF. The chain recombines TRBV20-1 with TRBJ2-1, with D uncertain. Per the germline V gene, CDR1 is DFQATT and CDR2 is SNEGSKA (reference sequence). The CDR3 is 12 amino acids. Between the trimmed V and J ends, which lost 5 bases and 1 base, there was a span of 6 bases.

In the case of this clonotype: A much larger clone differs by one base, so this may be a read error. The chain uses TRBV19 and TRBJ1-2, with D unclear. The CDR3 extends over 11 amino acids. In germline, CDR1 is LNHDA, CDR2 SQIVND (reference sequence). The CDR3 loop is CASSGTYGHTF. The CDR3 DNA sequence: TGTGCCAGTAGTGGCACTTATGGCCACACCTTC. The whole variable domain, filled in from reference TRBV19 and TRBJ1-2, reads DGGITQSPKYLFRKEGQNVTLSCEQNLNHDAMYWYRQDPGQGLRLIYYSQIVNDFQKGDIAEGYSVSREKKESFPLTVTSAQKNPTAFYLCASSGTYGHTFGSGTRLTVV.

The rearrangement links TRBV19 to TRBJ2-2, with a tentative D call TRBD1 (5 bases). The germline V gene has CDR1 LNHDA and CDR2 SQIVND (reference sequence). The CDR3 totals 14 residues. Trimming left V 5 bases short and J 0 bases short, with 7 bases between. CDR3 in DNA: TGTGCCAGTAGTCGCAGGGCGAACACCGGGGAGCTGTTTTTT. Its protein is CASSRRANTGELFF.

This clonotype was observed many times. The gene calls are TRBV2 and TRBJ2-4; 12 bases map to TRBD2. CDR1 is SNHLY and CDR2 is FYNNEI in the germline V gene. V was clipped by 2 bases and J by 8 bases; unmatched bases: 4. The CDR3 sequence is 15 residues long. CDR3: CASSELAGGPYIQYF. The DNA for the CDR3 is TGTGCCAGCAGTGAACTAGCGGGGGGGCCATACATTCAGTACTTC.

Ten or more counts support this clonotype. The V and J genes are TRBV3-1 and TRBJ1-6; tentatively, D is TRBD1 (6 bases). The CDR3 is made up of 17 amino acids. V shed 0 bases and J shed 9 bases, with 18 bases lying between them. CDR1 is LGHDT and CDR2 is YNNKEL in the germline V gene (reference sequence). The CDR3 loop reads CASSQDVSGGSLSPLHF. DNA for the CDR3: TGTGCCAGCAGCCAAGATGTATCGGGGGGCTCTCTTTCACCCCTCCACTTT.

There are many counts of this clonotype. This chain connects TRBV3-1 to TRBJ1-1; no firm D call. The CDR3 has 14 residues. The V gene lost 1 base and the J gene lost 0 bases, with 6 bases spanning the gap. Germline V gene lookup returns CDR1 LGHDT and CDR2 YNNKEL (reference sequence). CDR3: CASSQVSVNTEAFF. The CDR3 coding sequence is TGTGCCAGCAGCCAAGTGTCAGTGAACACTGAAGCTTTCTTT.

This clonotype was counted many times. The rearrangement links TRBV7-2 to TRBJ1-3, with D unresolved. The V and J ends lost 2 bases and 6 bases respectively, with 14 bases between them. CDR3 length equals 15 residues. Germline V lookup: CDR1 SGHTA, CDR2 FQGNSA. CDR3 sequence: CASSLPRGKENTIYF. The CDR3 DNA reads TGTGCCAGCAGCTTACCTCGGGGAAAGGAAAACACCATATATTTT. Full variable domain (missing parts from reference TRBV7-2 and TRBJ1-3): GAGVSQSPSNKVTEKGKDVELRCDPISGHTALYWYRQSLGQGLEFLIYFQGNSAPDKSGLPSDRFSAERTGGSVSTLTIQRTQQEDSAVYLCASSLPRGKENTIYFGEGSWLTVV.

This clonotype was recorded at least ten times. The rearrangement uses TRBV20-1 and TRBJ1-5; 7 nucleotides agree with TRBD1. V shed 4 bases and J 2 bases; nucleotides not matched to a gene: 2. Looked up from germline, CDR1 is DFQATT and CDR2 is SNEGSKA (reference sequence). This CDR3 is built from 13 residues. The CDR3 region is CSANTGGNQPQHF. Here the CDR3 DNA reads TGCAGTGCTAACACAGGGGGCAATCAGCCCCAGCATTTT.

This clonotype was seen ten or more times. V and J are TRBV5-1 and TRBJ1-4; TRBD1 aligns across 7 bases. This CDR3 has 16 amino acids. V trimming: 5 bases; J trimming: 8 bases; junction bases outside the gene matches: 15. Germline CDR1 reads SGHRS; CDR2 reads YFSETQ. The DNA for the CDR3 is TGCGCCAGCAGTAACCTCAGGGGGGCGCGTGGCGAAAAACTGTTTTTT. This codes for CASSNLRGARGEKLFF.

V usage is TRBV7-9 and J usage is TRBJ1-6; possibly TRBD1 for D (5 bases). The CDR3 has 17 residues. The ends were cut back, 1 base at V and 5 bases at J, with 15 bases in the middle. Germline V gene data show CDR1 as SEHNR and CDR2 as FQNEAQ (reference sequence). The CDR3 loop is CASSLGTPGYHNSPLHF. DNA of the CDR3: TGTGCCAGCAGCTTAGGAACTCCAGGGTACCATAATTCACCCCTCCACTTT.

This clonotype was recorded many times. CDR3 DNA: TGTGCCAGCTCACCATTGGCAGGGATGCCTAATGAAAAACTGTTTTTT. It encodes CASSPLAGMPNEKLFF. The chain links TRBV18 to TRBJ1-4; perhaps TRBD1 as D (5 bases). The CDR3 totals 16 residues. The germline V gene has CDR1 KGHSH and CDR2 LQKENI. V lost 2 bases, J lost 3 bases, and 13 bases lay in between.

In this sample, this clonotype turned up many times. V usage is TRBV12-3 or TRBV12-4 and J usage is TRBJ1-1, with D unresolved. Trimming took off 6 bases at V and 3 bases at J, with 8 bases between the two ends. The CDR3 length is 12 residues. The CDR3 reads CASRYLDTEAFF. The CDR3 DNA reads TGTGCCAGCAGGTACCTAGACACTGAAGCTTTCTTT.

This chain connects TRBV10-3 to TRBJ2-7; D is ambiguous. The length of the CDR3 is 12 residues. CDR1 ENHRY and CDR2 SYGVKD come from the germline V gene. The V gene lost 1 base and the J gene lost 7 bases, with 8 bases spanning the gap. This chain's CDR3 is CAISEWGWEQYF. The CDR3, as DNA: TGTGCCATCAGTGAGTGGGGTTGGGAGCAGTACTTC.